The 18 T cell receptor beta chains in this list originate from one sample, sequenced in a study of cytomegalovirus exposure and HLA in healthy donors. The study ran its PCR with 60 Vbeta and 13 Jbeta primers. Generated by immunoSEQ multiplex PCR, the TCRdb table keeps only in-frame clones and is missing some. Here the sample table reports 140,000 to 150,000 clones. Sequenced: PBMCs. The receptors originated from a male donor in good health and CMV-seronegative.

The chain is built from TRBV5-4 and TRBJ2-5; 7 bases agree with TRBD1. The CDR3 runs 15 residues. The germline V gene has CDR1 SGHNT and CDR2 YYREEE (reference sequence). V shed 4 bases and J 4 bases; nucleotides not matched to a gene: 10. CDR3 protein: CASSAPGQARETQYF. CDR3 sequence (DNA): TGTGCCAGCAGCGCACCAGGACAGGCGAGAGAGACCCAGTACTTC.

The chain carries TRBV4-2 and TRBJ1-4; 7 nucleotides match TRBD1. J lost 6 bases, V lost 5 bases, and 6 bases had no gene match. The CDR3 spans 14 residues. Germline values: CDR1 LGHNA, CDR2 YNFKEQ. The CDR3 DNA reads TGTGCCAGCAGCACCCGGCAGGGGGATGAAAAACTGTTTTTT. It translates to CASSTRQGDEKLFF.

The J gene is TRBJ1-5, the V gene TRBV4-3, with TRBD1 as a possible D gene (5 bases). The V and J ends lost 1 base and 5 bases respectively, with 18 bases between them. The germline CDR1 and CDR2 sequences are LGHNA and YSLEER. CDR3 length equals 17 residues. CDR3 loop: CASSQGRGEANHQPQHF. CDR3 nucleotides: TGCGCCAGCAGCCAAGGTAGAGGGGAGGCCAATCATCAGCCCCAGCATTTT.

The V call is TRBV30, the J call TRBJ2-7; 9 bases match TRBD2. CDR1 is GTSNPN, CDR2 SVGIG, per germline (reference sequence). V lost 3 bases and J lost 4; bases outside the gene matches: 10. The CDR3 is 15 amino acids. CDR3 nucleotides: TGTGCCTGGAGCGGAGCGGGAGGAGACCTATACGAGCAGTACTTC. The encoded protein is CAWSGAGGDLYEQYF.

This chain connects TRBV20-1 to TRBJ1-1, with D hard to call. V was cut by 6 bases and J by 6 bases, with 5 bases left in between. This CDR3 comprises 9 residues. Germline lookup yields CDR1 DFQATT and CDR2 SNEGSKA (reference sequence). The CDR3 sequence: CSASSEAFF. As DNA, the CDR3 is TGCAGTGCGTCGTCTGAAGCTTTCTTT.

The CDR3 reads CASSLGGTGMWQPQHF. In DNA, the CDR3 is TGTGCCAGCAGCTTAGGTGGGACAGGGATGTGGCAGCCCCAGCATTTT. The gene calls are TRBV7-9 and TRBJ1-5; 9 nucleotides line up with TRBD1. V gave up 1 base and J gave up 7 bases; unmatched junction bases: 8. The CDR3 extends over 16 amino acids. Germline values: CDR1 SEHNR, CDR2 FQNEAQ (reference sequence).

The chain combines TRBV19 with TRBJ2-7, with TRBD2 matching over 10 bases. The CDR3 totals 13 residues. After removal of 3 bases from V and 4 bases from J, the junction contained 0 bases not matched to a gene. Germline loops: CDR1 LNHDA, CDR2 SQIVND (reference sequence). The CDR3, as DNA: TGTGCCAGTAGTATTAGCGGGAGGTACGAGCAGTACTTC. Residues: CASSISGRYEQYF.

This CDR3 reads CASSPLGGMYGYTF. The CDR3 DNA follows: TGTGCCAGCAGCCCCCTCGGGGGAATGTATGGCTACACCTTC. The chain has TRBV7-9 and TRBJ1-2; D may be TRBD1 (5 bases). Trimming stripped 5 bases from V and 5 bases from J, with 15 bases between. Germline V lookup: CDR1 SEHNR, CDR2 FQNEAQ (reference sequence). This CDR3 is built from 14 residues.

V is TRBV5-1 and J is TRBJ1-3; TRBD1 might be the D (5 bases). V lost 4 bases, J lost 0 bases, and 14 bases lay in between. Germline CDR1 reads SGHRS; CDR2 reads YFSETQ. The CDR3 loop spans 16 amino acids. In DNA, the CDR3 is TGCGCCAGCAGCGGACCCGACAGCCTCTCTGGAAACACCATATATTTT. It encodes CASSGPDSLSGNTIYF.

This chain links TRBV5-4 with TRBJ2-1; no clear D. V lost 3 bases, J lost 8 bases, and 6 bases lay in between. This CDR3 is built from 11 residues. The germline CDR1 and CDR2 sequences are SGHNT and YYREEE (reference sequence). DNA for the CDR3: TGTGCCAGCAGCTCTTTAGATGAGCAGTTCTTC. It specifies CASSSLDEQFF.

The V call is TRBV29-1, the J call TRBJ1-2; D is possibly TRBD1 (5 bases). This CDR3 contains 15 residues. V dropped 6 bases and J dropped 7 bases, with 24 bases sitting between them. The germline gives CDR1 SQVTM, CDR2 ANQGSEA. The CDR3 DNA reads TGCAGCGTGGACGAGATGACAGCCGATTCGGGTGGCTACACCTTC. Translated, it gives CSVDEMTADSGGYTF.

DNA of the CDR3: TGTGCCAGCAGTGAATCCCCAGTTGGGGCCAACGTCCTGACTTTC. Residues: CASSESPVGANVLTF. The rearrangement uses TRBV25-1 and TRBJ2-6; D is unresolved. Germline assignment: CDR1 MGHDK and CDR2 SYGVNS. The CDR3 is 15 amino acids. The V gene lost 1 base and the J gene lost 3 bases, with 7 bases spanning the gap.

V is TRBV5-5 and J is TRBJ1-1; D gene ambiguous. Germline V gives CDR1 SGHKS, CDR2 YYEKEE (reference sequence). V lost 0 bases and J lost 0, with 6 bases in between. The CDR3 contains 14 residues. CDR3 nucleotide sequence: TGTGCCAGCAGCTTGGGGGAGGTGAACACTGAAGCTTTCTTT. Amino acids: CASSLGEVNTEAFF.

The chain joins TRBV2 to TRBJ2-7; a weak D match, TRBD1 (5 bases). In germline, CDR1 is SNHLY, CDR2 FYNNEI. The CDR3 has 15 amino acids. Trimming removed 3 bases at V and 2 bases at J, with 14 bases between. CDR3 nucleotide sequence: TGTGCCAGCAGTGATACAGGTGACAGTACCTACGAGCAGTACTTC. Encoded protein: CASSDTGDSTYEQYF.

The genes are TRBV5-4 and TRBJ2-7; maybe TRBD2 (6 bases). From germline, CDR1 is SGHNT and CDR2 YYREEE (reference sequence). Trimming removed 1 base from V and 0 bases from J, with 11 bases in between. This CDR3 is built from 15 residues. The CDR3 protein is CASSLPGLNSYEQYF. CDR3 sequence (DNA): TGTGCCAGCAGCTTGCCGGGACTGAACTCCTACGAGCAGTACTTC.

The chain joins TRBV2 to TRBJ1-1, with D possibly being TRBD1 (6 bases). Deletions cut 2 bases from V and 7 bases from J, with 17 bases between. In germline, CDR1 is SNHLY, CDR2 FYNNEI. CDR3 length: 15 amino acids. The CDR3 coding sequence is TGTGCCAGCAGTGAACTGGACAGCCAGATAAGTGAAGCTTTCTTT. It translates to CASSELDSQISEAFF.

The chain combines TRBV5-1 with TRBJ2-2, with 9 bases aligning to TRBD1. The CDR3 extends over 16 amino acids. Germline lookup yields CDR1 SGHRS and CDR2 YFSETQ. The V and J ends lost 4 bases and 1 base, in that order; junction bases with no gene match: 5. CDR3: CASSAPGQGNTGELFF. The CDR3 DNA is TGCGCCAGCAGCGCCCCGGGACAGGGGAACACCGGGGAGCTGTTTTTT.

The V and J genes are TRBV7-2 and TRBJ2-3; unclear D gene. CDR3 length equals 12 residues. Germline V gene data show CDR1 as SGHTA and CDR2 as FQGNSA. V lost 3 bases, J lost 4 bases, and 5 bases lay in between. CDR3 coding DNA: TGTGCCAGCAGCTTCTACGCAGATACGCAGTATTTT. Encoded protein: CASSFYADTQYF.